This is a list of T cell receptor beta chains from one sample in a study of T cell changes during pregnancy in multiple sclerosis. This table comes from immunoSEQ multiplex PCR, and its TCRdb copy is limited to in-frame clones, with some not included. The sample has fewer than 65,000 clones, roughly nine tenths seen once. The material was peripheral blood, obtained after pregnancy. The receptors stem from a female donor in good health, enrolled as a control in a pregnancy study. The CDR3 runs from the conserved cysteine through the conserved F or W. D genes are given only for firm matches. Not every row has a clone size; where given, it reads once, few, many or a size class.

v_gene	j_gene	d_gene	abundance	CDR3aa	CDR3nt
TRBV7-2	TRBJ2-7	TRBD2	-	CASSLVASGGKLISYEQYF	TGTGCCAGCAGCTTAGTTGCTAGCGGGGGGAAGCTTATCTCCTACGAGCAGTACTTC
TRBV4-3	TRBJ1-1	-	-	CASSQVGGGSAFF	TGCGCCAGCAGCCAAGTTGGCGGGGGAAGCGCTTTCTTT
TRBV7-9	TRBJ2-5	TRBD1	once	CASSRLTGVVGETQYF	TGTGCCAGCAGCAGACTCACAGGGGTTGTAGGAGAGACCCAGTACTTC
TRBV7-9	TRBJ2-3	-	-	CASSSRGTDTQYF	TGTGCCAGCAGCTCCCGAGGCACAGATACGCAGTATTTT
TRBV6-5	TRBJ2-7	-	-	CASSYSRRQTYEQYF	TGTGCCAGCAGTTACTCCCGCAGGCAGACCTACGAGCAGTACTTC
TRBV27	TRBJ2-1	-	-	CASSRKDSSNEQFF	TGTGCCAGCAGTAGGAAAGACAGCTCCAATGAGCAGTTCTTC
TRBV27	TRBJ2-7	-	-	CASSSQGPGYEQYF	TGTGCCAGCAGTTCCCAGGGGCCGGGCTACGAGCAGTACTTC
TRBV25-1	TRBJ2-6	-	-	CASSEWSVSGANVLTF	TGTGCCAGCTCCGAGTGGTCGGTGTCTGGGGCCAACGTCCTGACTTTC
TRBV18	TRBJ1-2	-	-	CASSLSTDTRYGYTF	TGTGCCAGCTCATTATCAACCGACACCCGCTATGGCTACACCTTC
TRBV7-9	TRBJ1-1	-	-	CASSLGRGGTEAFF	TGTGCCAGCAGCTTAGGTCGGGGGGGCACTGAAGCTTTCTTT
TRBV12-5	TRBJ2-6	-	-	CASGLQGDGANVLTF	TGTGCTAGTGGTTTGCAGGGTGATGGGGCCAACGTCCTGACTTTC
TRBV14	TRBJ1-1	-	once	CASSTGIPTEAFF	TGTGCCAGCAGCACGGGAATCCCCACTGAAGCTTTCTTT
TRBV4-1	TRBJ2-7	TRBD2	-	CASSQVIRLAGGSYEQYF	TGCGCCAGCAGCCAAGTTATTCGACTAGCGGGGGGCTCCTACGAGCAGTACTTC
TRBV6-4	TRBJ1-1	TRBD1	-	CASSEDQGGTEAFF	TGTGCCAGCAGTGAAGACCAGGGGGGCACTGAAGCTTTCTTT
TRBV5-1	TRBJ2-5	TRBD1	-	CASSSSGTGVQETQYF	TGCGCCAGCAGCTCATCGGGGACAGGGGTCCAAGAGACCCAGTACTTC